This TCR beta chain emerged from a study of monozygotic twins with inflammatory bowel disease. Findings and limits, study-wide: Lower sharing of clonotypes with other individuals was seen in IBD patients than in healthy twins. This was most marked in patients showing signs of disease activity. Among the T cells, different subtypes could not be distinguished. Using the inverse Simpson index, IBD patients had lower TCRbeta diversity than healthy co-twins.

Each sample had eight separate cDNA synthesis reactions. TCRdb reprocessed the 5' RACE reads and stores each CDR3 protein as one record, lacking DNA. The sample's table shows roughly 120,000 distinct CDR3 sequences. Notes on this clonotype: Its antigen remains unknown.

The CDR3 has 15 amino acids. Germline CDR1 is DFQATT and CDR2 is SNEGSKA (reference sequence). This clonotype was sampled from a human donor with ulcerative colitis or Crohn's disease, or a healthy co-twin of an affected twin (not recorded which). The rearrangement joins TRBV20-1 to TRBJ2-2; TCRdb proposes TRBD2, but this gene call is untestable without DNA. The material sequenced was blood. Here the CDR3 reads CSAQPGLAGIGELFF.